Presented here are 24 T cell receptor beta chains from one specimen sequenced in a study of OX40 agonist ivuxolimab in advanced cancers. Clones were read by immunoSEQ multiplex PCR, and TCRdb kept only the in-frame ones, dropping some. The table includes roughly 90,000 clones, approximately 94% detected once. The sequencing used CD4+ or CD8+ T cells sorted from blood, collected in a trial of the OX40 agonist ivuxolimab. The receptors stem from an adult with an advanced solid tumor such as melanoma, head and neck, liver or kidney cancer.

The chain employs TRBV27 and TRBJ1-1; D remains ambiguous. V was cut by 6 bases and J by 1 base, with 9 bases left in between. The CDR3 is 13 amino acids. Germline assignment: CDR1 MNHEY and CDR2 SMNVEV (reference sequence). DNA for the CDR3: TGTGCCAGCAGGGGCCTCGGGAACACTGAAGCTTTCTTT. Its translation: CASRGLGNTEAFF.

The J gene is TRBJ2-7, the V gene TRBV10-2; weak D call: TRBD1 (6 bases). CDR3 length: 15 residues. Germline V CDR1 and CDR2: WSHSY, SAAADI. The V end lost 1 base, the J end lost 5 bases, and 15 bases lay between the germline ends. CDR3 region: CASSEWDTRIDEQYF. In DNA form, the CDR3 reads TGCGCCAGCAGTGAGTGGGACACCCGTATCGACGAGCAGTACTTC.

This chain uses TRBV5-1 with TRBJ2-2, with D tentatively TRBD1 (5 bases). V shed 0 bases and J shed 2 bases, with 11 bases lying between them. The CDR3 covers 16 residues. The V gene's germline CDR1 is SGHRS and CDR2 YFSETQ. CDR3 protein: CASSLAGHINTGELFF. The CDR3 DNA reads as TGCGCCAGCAGCTTGGCTGGACACATTAACACCGGGGAGCTGTTTTTT.

This rearrangement joins TRBV6-5 to TRBJ2-3, with 10 nucleotides matching TRBD2. Trimming cost V 3 bases and J 1 base; bases outside gene matches: 4. The CDR3 contains 16 residues. CDR1 MNHEY and CDR2 SVGAGI come from the germline V gene. CDR3 sequence (DNA): TGTGCCAGCAGTTATACCACTAGCGGGGGCACAGATACGCAGTATTTT. Translation gives CASSYTTSGGTDTQYF.

This rearrangement joins TRBV19 to TRBJ2-7, with 8 bases lining up with TRBD1. Looked up from germline, CDR1 is LNHDA and CDR2 is SQIVND (reference sequence). This CDR3 is built from 14 residues. The ends lost 5 bases at V and 2 bases at J; junction bases unmatched: 5. CDR3 residues: CASSSGTGTYEQYF. DNA of the CDR3: TGTGCCAGTAGTTCCGGGACAGGAACCTACGAGCAGTACTTC.

The V gene is TRBV25-1, the J gene TRBJ2-7, with a weak D call TRBD2 (5 bases). Looked up from germline, CDR1 is MGHDK and CDR2 is SYGVNS. The V end was cut by 6 bases, the J end by 6 bases, with 15 bases between. The CDR3 runs to 13 residues. The CDR3 coding sequence is TGTGCCAGCAGGGGTCGGACTCAAGGCGAGCAGTACTTC. It is translated as CASRGRTQGEQYF.

The chain links TRBV11-2 to TRBJ1-1; perhaps TRBD1 as D (6 bases). V was pared by 5 bases and J by 2 bases, with 18 bases between. Germline V lookup: CDR1 SGHAT, CDR2 FQNNGV. This CDR3 spans 16 amino acids. The CDR3 reads CASSVFPGTRNTEAFF. The CDR3 region has the DNA TGTGCCAGCAGCGTATTTCCCGGGACACGTAACACTGAAGCTTTCTTT.

The chain links TRBV4-1 to TRBJ2-7, with D perhaps TRBD2 (5 bases). The CDR3 totals 13 residues. Between the trimmed V and J ends, which lost 1 base and 7 bases, there was a span of 11 bases. Germline V gene sequence: CDR1 MGHRA, CDR2 YSYEKL. CDR3 DNA: TGCGCCAGCAGCCAAGGGACTCGACGGGAGCAGTACTTC. Translation gives CASSQGTRREQYF.

The rearrangement joins TRBV4-1 to TRBJ2-1; D may be TRBD1 or TRBD2 (6 bases each). In germline, CDR1 is MGHRA, CDR2 YSYEKL. This CDR3 region has 17 residues. V was trimmed by 1 base and J by 9 bases, leaving 22 bases between them. The CDR3 loop is CASSQVMGGAQQVEQFF. The CDR3 DNA reads as TGCGCCAGCAGCCAAGTTATGGGGGGCGCTCAGCAGGTTGAGCAGTTCTTC.

The chain uses TRBV27 and TRBJ2-1; D call uncertain. Trimming took 4 bases from V and 3 from J, leaving 13 bases between them. The CDR3 is 15 residues long. In germline, CDR1 is MNHEY, CDR2 SMNVEV (reference sequence). This CDR3 is CASSSLLGNYNEQFF. The CDR3 bases are TGTGCCAGCAGTTCCCTCCTAGGGAACTACAATGAGCAGTTCTTC.

This chain links TRBV4-3 with TRBJ2-3; D tentatively reads TRBD1 or TRBD2 (5 bases each). This CDR3 spans 15 amino acids. V was clipped by 1 base and J by 5 bases, with 13 bases between them. Per germline, CDR1 LGHNA and CDR2 YSLEER. The chain's CDR3 is CASSQAEGQRDTQYF. The CDR3 nucleotides are TGCGCCAGCAGCCAAGCCGAGGGGCAGAGAGATACGCAGTATTTT.

V gene TRBV27 combines with J gene TRBJ2-1; 9 bases match TRBD2. Germline V gives CDR1 MNHEY, CDR2 SMNVEV (reference sequence). Germline trimming cut 7 bases from V and 6 bases from J; bases unmatched to any gene: 19. The CDR3 consists of 18 residues. The DNA of the CDR3 is TGTGCCAGCAATACCGGGACCAAGGGACTAGCTATCCGCAATGAGCAGTTCTTC. Its translation is CASNTGTKGLAIRNEQFF.

This rearrangement joins TRBV5-6 to TRBJ2-7, with unresolved D. CDR1 and CDR2 (germline): SGHDT, YYEEEE. The CDR3 totals 14 residues. Deletions cut 3 bases from V and 7 bases from J, with 17 bases between. The chain's CDR3 is CASSSRIGLREQYF. DNA of the CDR3: TGTGCCAGCAGCTCAAGGATAGGTTTAAGGGAGCAGTACTTC.

The chain employs TRBV2 and TRBJ2-5; D is uncertain. The V gene's germline CDR1 is SNHLY and CDR2 FYNNEI. V was trimmed by 6 bases and J by 5 bases, leaving 7 bases between them. This CDR3 is 11 amino acids long. The CDR3 spells CASRSPETQYF. The CDR3 coding sequence is TGTGCCAGCAGATCCCCCGAGACCCAGTACTTC.

The chain employs TRBV7-2 and TRBJ2-5; D may be TRBD2 (7 bases). The germline V gene encodes CDR1 SGHTA and CDR2 FQGNSA. The CDR3 contains 14 residues. Trimming took off 4 bases at V and 2 bases at J, with 11 bases between the two ends. CDR3 coding DNA: TGTGCCAGCAGCTCGGGGGGCATACAAGAGACCCAGTACTTC. Translation gives CASSSGGIQETQYF.

The chain couples TRBV6-5 to TRBJ1-1; D remains ambiguous. Germline V gene lookup returns CDR1 MNHEY and CDR2 SVGAGI. This CDR3 is 13 amino acids long. Trimming took 2 bases from V and 0 from J, leaving 4 bases between them. CDR3 residues: CASSYTLNTEAFF. The CDR3 nucleotides read TGTGCCAGCAGTTACACGTTGAACACTGAAGCTTTCTTT.

V and J are TRBV27 and TRBJ1-6; D possibly corresponds to TRBD1 (6 bases). This CDR3 has 18 amino acids. CDR1 and CDR2 (germline): MNHEY, SMNVEV (reference sequence). The V end was cut by 8 bases, the J end by 8 bases, with 28 bases between. The CDR3 bases are TGTGCCAGCCTCACTCCAAACCGGGTACAGGGTCTGGATTCACCCCTCCACTTT. It translates to CASLTPNRVQGLDSPLHF.

The V and J genes are TRBV27 and TRBJ2-7; D tentatively reads TRBD1 or TRBD2 (5 bases each). Trimming pared 6 bases from V and 2 bases from J, leaving 14 bases between. This CDR3 comprises 14 residues. Germline CDR1 is MNHEY and CDR2 is SMNVEV (reference sequence). CDR3 coding DNA: TGTGCCAGCAGCCGCCGGGACGGTGCCTACGAGCAGTACTTC. Its protein product is CASSRRDGAYEQYF.

This clone was counted only a few times. The chain is built from TRBV13 and TRBJ2-2; no clear D. Germline loops: CDR1 PRHDT, CDR2 FYEKMQ (reference sequence). Trimming pared 1 base from V and 6 bases from J, leaving 9 bases between. CDR3 size: 14 residues. CDR3 nucleotide sequence: TGTGCCAGCAGCTTAGCAGAGATCGCCGGGGAGCTGTTTTTT. Protein product: CASSLAEIAGELFF.

The chain combines TRBV27 with TRBJ1-5; D is ambiguous. V lost 4 bases to trimming and J lost 5 bases, with 6 bases between them. Germline lookup yields CDR1 MNHEY and CDR2 SMNVEV (reference sequence). This CDR3 is 12 amino acids long. The CDR3 region has the DNA TGTGCCAGCAGTTCACGAGATCAGCCCCAGCATTTT. Protein: CASSSRDQPQHF.

The rearrangement uses TRBV7-9 and TRBJ2-1; D is perhaps TRBD1 or TRBD2 (5 bases each). This CDR3 is built from 16 residues. Germline CDR1 SEHNR, CDR2 FQNEAQ (reference sequence). Trimming left V 8 bases short and J 0 bases short, with 17 bases between. CDR3 sequence reads: CASWTDSLSSYNEQFF. CDR3 sequence (DNA): TGTGCCAGCTGGACTGACAGTTTAAGCTCCTACAATGAGCAGTTCTTC.

The chain couples TRBV13 to TRBJ2-1; perhaps TRBD1 as D (5 bases). V was pared by 4 bases and J by 9 bases, with 13 bases between. CDR3 size: 13 residues. Germline V gene lookup returns CDR1 PRHDT and CDR2 FYEKMQ (reference sequence). Here the CDR3 DNA reads TGTGCCAGCAGCTCGCCCTCCCAGGGTGAGCAGTTCTTC. Amino acid sequence: CASSSPSQGEQFF.

This sequence joins TRBV12-5 and TRBJ2-3; no firm D call. The CDR3 is 16 amino acids. Germline assignment: CDR1 LGHNT and CDR2 FRNRAP. V was cut by 1 base and J by 6 bases, with 17 bases left in between. As DNA, the CDR3 is TGTGCTAGTGGTTTGGCTGGGGTGATGGTCTATGATACGCAGTATTTT. This translates into CASGLAGVMVYDTQYF.

The sample holds one count of this clone. V usage is TRBV7-6 and J usage is TRBJ2-1; 10 nucleotides line up with TRBD2. Germline lookup yields CDR1 SGHVS and CDR2 FNYEAQ. The length of the CDR3 is 19 residues. With V trimmed by 2 bases and J by 2 bases, 12 bases remained unmatched. The CDR3 reads CASSLSPSGSFAAYNEQFF. The DNA for the CDR3 is TGTGCCAGCAGCTTAAGCCCTAGCGGGAGTTTCGCGGCCTACAATGAGCAGTTCTTC.